These T cell receptor beta chains were read from a single sample in a study of blood T cell repertoires in COVID-19. Clones were sequenced by immunoSEQ multiplex PCR, and TCRdb holds only the in-frame ones, with some missing. The sample yields 150,000 to 200,000 clones, roughly 77% seen once. The specimen was PBMCs or T cells enriched from blood (not recorded which). These TCRs come from a woman between 45 and 60 years old with acute COVID-19. Each CDR3 is given with its conserved first and last residue. Each record gives: J gene, V gene, clone size, D gene, CDR3 protein, CDR3 DNA. The D gene is left open where the match is weak. Size is omitted from some rows. Given values are once, few, many or a class for expanded clones.

j_call: TRBJ2-2
v_call: TRBV10-1
clone_size: NA
d_call: NA
cdr3_aa: CASSGGAGELFF
cdr3_nt: TGCGCCAGCAGTGGAGGTGCCGGGGAGCTGTTTTTT

j_call: TRBJ1-2
v_call: TRBV7-8
clone_size: NA
d_call: NA
cdr3_aa: CASSPEKRGYTF
cdr3_nt: TGTGCCAGCAGCCCAGAAAAGCGAGGCTACACCTTC

j_call: TRBJ2-5
v_call: TRBV2
clone_size: NA
d_call: NA
cdr3_aa: CASRRGIQETQYF
cdr3_nt: TGTGCCAGCAGAAGGGGAATCCAAGAGACCCAGTACTTC

j_call: TRBJ2-5
v_call: TRBV6-5
clone_size: few
d_call: TRBD2
cdr3_aa: CASSFLLAGKETQYF
cdr3_nt: TGTGCCAGCAGTTTCCTTCTAGCGGGGAAGGAGACCCAGTACTTC

j_call: TRBJ2-3
v_call: TRBV5-1
clone_size: NA
d_call: NA
cdr3_aa: CASSPASTGTDTQYF
cdr3_nt: TGCGCCAGCAGCCCTGCTTCGACAGGCACAGATACGCAGTATTTT

j_call: TRBJ2-1
v_call: TRBV3-1/TRBV3-2
clone_size: few
d_call: TRBD2
cdr3_aa: CASSQDPGTRIYNEQFF
cdr3_nt: TGTGCCAGCAGCCAAGATCCGGGGACTAGAATCTACAATGAGCAGTTCTTC

j_call: TRBJ1-5
v_call: TRBV5-6
clone_size: NA
d_call: NA
cdr3_aa: CASSYRRGYNQPQHF
cdr3_nt: TGTGCCAGCAGCTACCGGCGGGGGTACAATCAACCCCAGCATTTT

j_call: TRBJ1-1
v_call: TRBV7-9
clone_size: NA
d_call: TRBD1
cdr3_aa: CASSSRTGGTEAFF
cdr3_nt: TGTGCCAGCAGCTCGCGGACAGGGGGCACTGAAGCTTTCTTT

j_call: TRBJ1-5
v_call: TRBV11-2
clone_size: NA
d_call: NA
cdr3_aa: CASSSLGGGNQPQHF
cdr3_nt: TGTGCCAGCAGCTCCCTGGGGGGGGGCAATCAGCCCCAGCATTTT

j_call: TRBJ1-1
v_call: TRBV13
clone_size: NA
d_call: NA
cdr3_aa: CASSLRGHEAFF
cdr3_nt: TGTGCCAGCAGCTTACGGGGACATGAAGCTTTCTTT

j_call: TRBJ1-5
v_call: TRBV10-3
clone_size: NA
d_call: NA
cdr3_aa: CAISVDSTQPQHF
cdr3_nt: TGTGCCATCAGTGTGGACAGCACTCAGCCCCAGCATTTT

j_call: TRBJ1-1
v_call: TRBV5-4
clone_size: NA
d_call: NA
cdr3_aa: CASSFQEKLNTEAFF
cdr3_nt: TGTGCCAGCAGCTTTCAGGAAAAATTGAACACTGAAGCTTTCTTT

j_call: TRBJ1-4
v_call: TRBV3-1/TRBV3-2
clone_size: few
d_call: NA
cdr3_aa: CASSQAGLGGEKLFF
cdr3_nt: TGTGCCAGCAGCCAAGCTGGGCTGGGAGGTGAAAAACTGTTTTTT

j_call: TRBJ1-1
v_call: TRBV7-6
clone_size: NA
d_call: NA
cdr3_aa: CASSLGTVNTEAFF
cdr3_nt: TGTGCCAGCAGCTTAGGGACAGTGAACACTGAAGCTTTCTTT

j_call: TRBJ1-1
v_call: TRBV7-9
clone_size: NA
d_call: NA
cdr3_aa: CASSPGGVTEAFF
cdr3_nt: TGTGCCAGCAGCCCTGGGGGGGTCACTGAAGCTTTCTTT

j_call: TRBJ1-5
v_call: TRBV12-3/TRBV12-4
clone_size: NA
d_call: NA
cdr3_aa: CASREGNQPQHF
cdr3_nt: TGTGCCAGCAGGGAGGGGAATCAGCCCCAGCATTTT

j_call: TRBJ1-2
v_call: TRBV6-2/TRBV6-3
clone_size: NA
d_call: NA
cdr3_aa: CASSKRQAANYGYTF
cdr3_nt: TGTGCCAGCAGTAAACGACAGGCAGCTAACTATGGCTACACCTTC

j_call: TRBJ1-5
v_call: TRBV28
clone_size: few
d_call: NA
cdr3_aa: CASRLTNSNQPQHF
cdr3_nt: TGTGCCAGCAGACTGACAAATAGCAATCAGCCCCAGCATTTT

j_call: TRBJ2-1
v_call: TRBV11-3
clone_size: NA
d_call: NA
cdr3_aa: CASSLGSFEQFF
cdr3_nt: TGTGCCAGCAGCTTAGGTTCGTTTGAGCAGTTCTTC

j_call: TRBJ2-3
v_call: TRBV19
clone_size: NA
d_call: TRBD1
cdr3_aa: CASRGRGLGDTQYF
cdr3_nt: TGTGCCAGTAGAGGCAGGGGGCTTGGAGATACGCAGTATTTT

j_call: TRBJ1-3
v_call: TRBV5-4
clone_size: few
d_call: TRBD1
cdr3_aa: CASSIRDRGNTIYF
cdr3_nt: TGTGCCAGCAGCATAAGGGACAGGGGAAACACCATATATTTT

j_call: TRBJ1-2
v_call: TRBV28
clone_size: NA
d_call: TRBD1
cdr3_aa: CASRSRGPLSGGYTF
cdr3_nt: TGTGCCAGCAGGAGCAGGGGGCCTCTTTCGGGTGGCTACACCTTC

j_call: TRBJ2-2
v_call: TRBV9
clone_size: NA
d_call: TRBD1
cdr3_aa: CASRDGTGGETGELFF
cdr3_nt: TGTGCCAGCAGGGATGGGACAGGGGGCGAGACCGGGGAGCTGTTTTTT

j_call: TRBJ1-5
v_call: TRBV19
clone_size: once
d_call: NA
cdr3_aa: CASKVGEGGSNQPQHF
cdr3_nt: TGTGCCAGTAAGGTCGGGGAAGGAGGAAGCAATCAGCCCCAGCATTTT

j_call: TRBJ1-1
v_call: TRBV5-1
clone_size: NA
d_call: TRBD1
cdr3_aa: CASSLATPPGQDEAFF
cdr3_nt: TGCGCCAGCAGCTTGGCCACCCCCCCGGGACAGGATGAAGCTTTCTTT

j_call: TRBJ1-5
v_call: TRBV7-6
clone_size: NA
d_call: NA
cdr3_aa: CASSLVGNRDQPQHF
cdr3_nt: TGTGCCAGCAGCTTAGTGGGCAACAGGGATCAGCCCCAGCATTTT

j_call: TRBJ1-3
v_call: TRBV28
clone_size: NA
d_call: NA
cdr3_aa: CASSAPGTLSGNTIYF
cdr3_nt: TGTGCCAGCAGTGCGCCCGGGACACTCTCTGGAAACACCATATATTTT

j_call: TRBJ1-2
v_call: TRBV6-6
clone_size: NA
d_call: TRBD1
cdr3_aa: CASSYPPGQGEGYTF
cdr3_nt: TGTGCCAGCAGTTACCCCCCGGGACAGGGCGAAGGCTACACCTTC

j_call: TRBJ1-2
v_call: TRBV12-3/TRBV12-4
clone_size: NA
d_call: NA
cdr3_aa: CASSSPANYGYTF
cdr3_nt: TGTGCCAGCAGTTCTCCAGCTAACTATGGCTACACCTTC

j_call: TRBJ2-1
v_call: TRBV29-1
clone_size: once
d_call: TRBD2
cdr3_aa: CSVDGGVSYNEQFF
cdr3_nt: TGCAGCGTTGACGGGGGGGTCTCCTACAATGAGCAGTTCTTC

j_call: TRBJ1-6
v_call: TRBV28
clone_size: NA
d_call: TRBD1
cdr3_aa: CASRGGQGYSPLHF
cdr3_nt: TGTGCCAGCAGGGGGGGACAGGGGTATTCACCCCTCCACTTT

j_call: TRBJ1-4
v_call: TRBV7-6
clone_size: once
d_call: NA
cdr3_aa: CASSPTVGGEKLFF
cdr3_nt: TGTGCCAGCAGCCCGACCGTAGGGGGTGAAAAACTGTTTTTT

j_call: TRBJ1-1
v_call: TRBV7-9
clone_size: NA
d_call: NA
cdr3_aa: CASSLKVPVNTEAFF
cdr3_nt: TGTGCCAGCAGCTTAAAAGTCCCGGTGAACACTGAAGCTTTCTTT

j_call: TRBJ2-3
v_call: TRBV18
clone_size: NA
d_call: NA
cdr3_aa: CASSPTGTDTQYF
cdr3_nt: TGTGCCAGCTCACCGACAGGCACAGATACGCAGTATTTT

j_call: TRBJ1-2
v_call: TRBV10-3
clone_size: NA
d_call: NA
cdr3_aa: CATGGRGFGGYTF
cdr3_nt: TGTGCCACCGGCGGTAGGGGGTTCGGTGGCTACACCTTC

j_call: TRBJ2-2
v_call: TRBV12-3/TRBV12-4
clone_size: NA
d_call: NA
cdr3_aa: CASRFYDTGELFF
cdr3_nt: TGTGCCAGCAGGTTTTATGACACCGGGGAGCTGTTTTTT

j_call: TRBJ1-4
v_call: TRBV5-6
clone_size: NA
d_call: TRBD1
cdr3_aa: CASSLFAGGNEKLFF
cdr3_nt: TGTGCCAGCAGCTTGTTTGCAGGGGGTAATGAAAAACTGTTTTTT

j_call: TRBJ2-2
v_call: TRBV2
clone_size: NA
d_call: TRBD2
cdr3_aa: CASRGGSNTGELFF
cdr3_nt: TGTGCCAGTCGCGGGGGATCGAACACCGGGGAGCTGTTTTTT

j_call: TRBJ1-5
v_call: TRBV10-3
clone_size: NA
d_call: TRBD1
cdr3_aa: CAISQGGQPQHF
cdr3_nt: TGTGCCATCTCTCAGGGGGGACAGCCCCAGCATTTT

j_call: TRBJ2-5
v_call: TRBV27
clone_size: NA
d_call: TRBD1
cdr3_aa: CASSLYTGTAQETQYF
cdr3_nt: TGTGCCAGCAGCTTATATACCGGGACAGCACAAGAGACCCAGTACTTC

j_call: TRBJ1-6
v_call: TRBV5-1
clone_size: NA
d_call: TRBD1
cdr3_aa: CASSTGQGASPLHF
cdr3_nt: TGCGCCAGCAGCACGGGACAGGGGGCTTCACCCCTCCACTTT

j_call: TRBJ2-1
v_call: TRBV9
clone_size: NA
d_call: NA
cdr3_aa: CASSVGDGGAHEQFF
cdr3_nt: TGTGCCAGCAGCGTAGGGGATGGAGGGGCGCATGAGCAGTTCTTC

j_call: TRBJ2-5
v_call: TRBV5-1
clone_size: NA
d_call: TRBD1
cdr3_aa: CASSSGTGPFQETQYF
cdr3_nt: TGCGCCAGCAGCTCCGGGACAGGGCCCTTCCAAGAGACCCAGTACTTC

j_call: TRBJ1-2
v_call: TRBV24-1
clone_size: NA
d_call: NA
cdr3_aa: CATSDSRYGYTF
cdr3_nt: TGTGCCACCAGTGATTCCCGCTATGGCTACACCTTC

j_call: TRBJ1-1
v_call: TRBV7-9
clone_size: NA
d_call: TRBD1
cdr3_aa: CASSLDSGGTEAFF
cdr3_nt: TGTGCCAGCAGCTTGGACTCAGGGGGCACTGAAGCTTTCTTT

j_call: TRBJ2-2
v_call: TRBV11-3
clone_size: NA
d_call: TRBD1
cdr3_aa: CASSQQGTGELFF
cdr3_nt: TGTGCCAGCAGTCAACAGGGGACCGGGGAGCTGTTTTTT

j_call: TRBJ1-6
v_call: TRBV28
clone_size: NA
d_call: TRBD1
cdr3_aa: CASTDRLSSYNSPLHF
cdr3_nt: TGTGCCAGCACGGACAGGCTGAGCTCCTATAATTCACCCCTCCACTTT

j_call: TRBJ1-2
v_call: TRBV7-9
clone_size: NA
d_call: TRBD1
cdr3_aa: CASSLTGGYYGYTF
cdr3_nt: TGTGCCAGCAGCTTAACAGGGGGTTACTATGGCTACACCTTC

j_call: TRBJ1-5
v_call: TRBV29-1
clone_size: NA
d_call: TRBD1
cdr3_aa: CSVGQGIGQPQHF
cdr3_nt: TGCAGCGTTGGACAGGGGATAGGTCAGCCCCAGCATTTT

j_call: TRBJ1-4
v_call: TRBV4-3
clone_size: NA
d_call: TRBD1
cdr3_aa: CASSSGQGGEKLFF
cdr3_nt: TGCGCCAGCAGCTCAGGACAGGGGGGAGAAAAACTGTTTTTT

j_call: TRBJ1-5
v_call: TRBV7-6
clone_size: NA
d_call: TRBD1
cdr3_aa: CASRREGQGSEPQHF
cdr3_nt: TGTGCCAGCCGGAGAGAGGGACAGGGGAGTGAGCCCCAGCATTTT

j_call: TRBJ2-5
v_call: TRBV6-5
clone_size: NA
d_call: TRBD1
cdr3_aa: CASRLAGQGMETQYF
cdr3_nt: TGTGCCAGCAGACTTGCGGGACAGGGGATGGAGACCCAGTACTTC

j_call: TRBJ1-5
v_call: TRBV18
clone_size: NA
d_call: NA
cdr3_aa: CASSVGARNQPQHF
cdr3_nt: TGTGCCAGCTCAGTAGGGGCCAGAAATCAGCCCCAGCATTTT

j_call: TRBJ2-3
v_call: TRBV10-3
clone_size: NA
d_call: NA
cdr3_aa: CATRQDPTDTQYF
cdr3_nt: TGTGCCACCCGACAGGATCCCACAGATACGCAGTATTTT

j_call: TRBJ2-1
v_call: TRBV28
clone_size: NA
d_call: TRBD2
cdr3_aa: CASSLRAGGSYNEQFF
cdr3_nt: TGTGCCAGCAGTTTAAGAGCGGGGGGCTCCTACAATGAGCAGTTCTTC

j_call: TRBJ1-1
v_call: TRBV12-3/TRBV12-4
clone_size: NA
d_call: NA
cdr3_aa: CASSFGQVEAFF
cdr3_nt: TGTGCCAGCAGTTTTGGACAAGTGGAAGCTTTCTTT